These 24 T cell receptor beta chains came from one sample sequenced in a study of CD8+ T cells in alopecia areata. Sequencing relied on a cDNA template that was reverse transcribed from extracted RNA. Data came from immunoSEQ multiplex PCR; TCRdb stores just in-frame clones and leaves some out. Of fewer than 110,000 clones in the sample, 60% were seen once. Treatment reported: oral pan-JAK inhibitor, 5-10 mg twice daily. The specimen comprised CD8+ T cells sorted from blood, sampled at roughly week 55, from a patient treated with tofacitinib. The receptors shown here come from a human donor with alopecia areata.

The gene calls are TRBV6-5 and TRBJ2-5; a weak D match, TRBD1 (6 bases). V was cut by 5 bases and J by 4 bases, with 17 bases left in between. The CDR3 sequence is 15 residues long. The germline gives CDR1 MNHEY, CDR2 SVGAGI. The CDR3 is CASSPGQGFGETQYF. CDR3 sequence (DNA): TGTGCCAGCAGTCCCGGGCAGGGGTTTGGAGAGACCCAGTACTTC.

This chain connects TRBV10-2 to TRBJ2-2; TRBD1 matches 9 bases. With V trimmed by 8 bases and J by 6 bases, 13 bases remained unmatched. Germline V gene sequence: CDR1 WSHSY, CDR2 SAAADI. The CDR3 spans 16 residues. The CDR3 loop reads CASSDATGGLAGELFF. In nucleotides, the CDR3 is TGCGCCAGCTCAGACGCGACAGGGGGTTTGGCCGGGGAGCTGTTTTTT.

J is TRBJ1-2 and V is TRBV27; D gene ambiguous. The CDR3 loop spans 10 amino acids. Trimming removed 6 bases from V and 4 bases from J, with 3 bases in between. Germline CDR1 MNHEY, CDR2 SMNVEV (reference sequence). CDR3 nucleotide sequence: TGTGCCAGCAGGGTCTATGGCTACACCTTC. Translating it yields CASRVYGYTF.

The chain recombines TRBV19 with TRBJ2-5; weak D call: TRBD2 (6 bases). The germline V gene has CDR1 LNHDA and CDR2 SQIVND (reference sequence). The CDR3 length is 16 residues. The ends were cut back, 3 bases at V and 1 base at J, with 15 bases in the middle. The CDR3 DNA reads as TGTGCCAGTAGTATGGAGGGGCGATATATCCAAGAGACCCAGTACTTC. The encoded protein is CASSMEGRYIQETQYF.

The chain links TRBV7-6 to TRBJ2-3; TRBD2 agrees at 11 bases. Germline V gene data show CDR1 as SGHVS and CDR2 as FNYEAQ. This CDR3 region has 18 residues. V lost 3 bases, J lost 0 bases, and 8 bases stayed unmatched. The CDR3 region is CASSFKLAGATSTDTQYF. CDR3 bases: TGTGCCAGCAGCTTTAAACTAGCGGGGGCAACTAGCACAGATACGCAGTATTTT.

The chain combines TRBV2 with TRBJ1-2; no clear D. The CDR3 is made up of 14 amino acids. The germline V gene encodes CDR1 SNHLY and CDR2 FYNNEI. Between the trimmed V and J ends, which lost 9 bases and 3 bases, there was a span of 17 bases. For the CDR3, the DNA is TGTGCCAGGCTGACGAATACTCGAGACTATGGCTACACCTTC. It translates to CARLTNTRDYGYTF. Complete variable domain (other parts from reference TRBV2 and TRBJ1-2): EPEVTQTPSHQVTQMGQEVILRCVPISNHLYFYWYRQILGQKVEFLVSFYNNEISEKSEIFDDQFSVERPDGSNFTLKIRSTKLEDSAMYFCARLTNTRDYGYTFGSGTRLTVV.

This clone was seen just once. CDR3 in amino acids: CASSQTVGNTEAFF. Written as DNA, the CDR3 is TGTGCCAGCAGCCAGACCGTGGGGAACACTGAAGCTTTCTTT. This chain links TRBV14 with TRBJ1-1; D remains ambiguous. Germline-derived CDR1 and CDR2 are SGHDN and FVKESK. With 3 bases removed from V and 1 base from J, the gap between germline ends came to 9 bases. The CDR3 extends over 14 amino acids.

The chain is built from TRBV7-2 and TRBJ2-5, with 9 bases aligning to TRBD2. Germline V gene data show CDR1 as SGHTA and CDR2 as FQGNSA. The CDR3 length is 15 residues. Trimming cost V 3 bases and J 2 bases; bases outside gene matches: 4. The CDR3 sequence: CASSFGGGAQETQYF. The CDR3 DNA is TGTGCCAGCAGCTTCGGCGGGGGGGCACAAGAGACCCAGTACTTC.

The CDR3 DNA reads TGTGCCAGCAGCACCATCGGAGGGCGGGGGGGCCCAGAGACCCAGTACTTC. Encoded protein: CASSTIGGRGGPETQYF. The V call is TRBV9, the J call TRBJ2-5; 9 positions agree with TRBD2. Germline V lookup: CDR1 SGDLS, CDR2 YYNGEE. V lost 4 bases, J lost 4 bases, and 14 bases stayed unmatched. CDR3 length equals 17 residues.

The chain employs TRBV7-2 and TRBJ1-2, with D unclear. V was cut by 7 bases and J by 8 bases, with 23 bases left in between. CDR3 length: 15 residues. The germline V gene encodes CDR1 SGHTA and CDR2 FQGNSA. The CDR3 is CASIRPGWEIWGYTF. The DNA of the CDR3 is TGTGCCAGCATCCGCCCTGGGTGGGAGATATGGGGCTACACCTTC. Filled out from reference TRBV7-2 and TRBJ1-2, the complete variable domain reads GAGVSQSPSNKVTEKGKDVELRCDPISGHTALYWYRQSLGQGLEFLIYFQGNSAPDKSGLPSDRFSAERTGGSVSTLTIQRTQQEDSAVYLCASIRPGWEIWGYTFGSGTRLTVV.

The genes are TRBV2 and TRBJ2-1; 11 nucleotides line up with TRBD2. The germline V gene has CDR1 SNHLY and CDR2 FYNNEI. Unmatched junction bases numbered 6, after V lost 10 bases and J lost 1 base. This CDR3 spans 15 amino acids. For the CDR3, the DNA is TGTGCCATACTTCTAGCGGGGGGATCCTACAATGAGCAGTTCTTC. This codes for CAILLAGGSYNEQFF. Full variable domain (outside the CDR3, taken from reference TRBV2 and TRBJ2-1): EPEVTQTPSHQVTQMGQEVILRCVPISNHLYFYWYRQILGQKVEFLVSFYNNEISEKSEIFDDQFSVERPDGSNFTLKIRSTKLEDSAMYFCAILLAGGSYNEQFFGPGTRLTVL.

In this sample, this clone turned up a few times. The V gene is TRBV28, the J gene TRBJ2-4; D remains unclear. The CDR3 is made up of 15 amino acids. Germline assignment: CDR1 MDHEN and CDR2 SYDVKM. Trimming removed 4 bases from V and 2 bases from J, with 12 bases in between. The CDR3 nucleotides read TGTGCCAGCAGTTCTCAGAGAGGCACCAAAAACATTCAGTACTTC. It translates to CASSSQRGTKNIQYF.

The chain carries TRBV30 and TRBJ2-4, with D unresolved. Trimming stripped 0 bases from V and 8 bases from J, with 11 bases between. The germline V gene has CDR1 GTSNPN and CDR2 SVGIG (reference sequence). This CDR3 spans 13 amino acids. The CDR3 loop reads CAWSVRSAYIQYF. The CDR3 region has the DNA TGTGCCTGGAGTGTTCGGTCGGCCTACATTCAGTACTTC.

V gene TRBV2 combines with J gene TRBJ2-5; possibly TRBD1 or TRBD2 for D (5 bases each). With 8 bases removed from V and 0 bases from J, the gap between germline ends came to 10 bases. The CDR3 runs 13 residues. CDR1 and CDR2 (germline): SNHLY, FYNNEI. DNA for the CDR3: TGTGCCAGCTTTGAGGGGAACCAAGAGACCCAGTACTTC. Amino acid sequence: CASFEGNQETQYF.

This clone was counted a single time. The V gene is TRBV6-5, the J gene TRBJ1-1, with a weak D call TRBD1 (6 bases). The V end was cut by 3 bases, the J end by 0 bases, with 11 bases between. This CDR3 is 15 amino acids long. CDR1 is MNHEY and CDR2 is SVGAGI in the germline V gene. CDR3 region: CASSYLGAVNTEAFF. The CDR3 DNA sequence: TGTGCCAGCAGTTATCTGGGGGCAGTGAACACTGAAGCTTTCTTT.

The DNA of the CDR3 is TGTGCCAGCAGCCTGGCGGTGGGACACCCGAACACTGAAGCTTTCTTT. Translation: CASSLAVGHPNTEAFF. V is TRBV5-6 and J is TRBJ1-1; maybe TRBD1 (6 bases). Germline CDR1 reads SGHDT; CDR2 reads YYEEEE. The V and J ends lost 4 bases and 1 base respectively, with 17 bases between them. The CDR3 has 16 residues.

This clone showed up just once. The gene calls are TRBV12-5 and TRBJ2-1, with D possibly being TRBD2 (7 bases). CDR3 length: 13 amino acids. V lost 7 bases, J lost 4 bases, and 11 bases lay in between. Germline CDR1 LGHNT, CDR2 FRNRAP. CDR3: CASVGGAYNEQFF. The CDR3 nucleotides read TGTGCTAGTGTTGGGGGGGCATACAATGAGCAGTTCTTC.

In this sample, this clone turned up once. The chain links TRBV15 to TRBJ1-1; 9 bases line up with TRBD1. This CDR3 contains 13 residues. Trimming removed 9 bases from V and 6 bases from J; junction bases left unmatched: 8. CDR1 and CDR2 (germline): LNHNV, YYDKDF (reference sequence). The CDR3 DNA is TGTGCCACGCGGGGACAGGGAGACCCTGAAGCTTTCTTT. Protein: CATRGQGDPEAFF.

As concerns this clone: The CDR3 does not end in the conserved phenylalanine or tryptophan, so this is likely a read error. The DNA is omitted, as the CDR3 cannot be located on it reliably, and the CDR3 follows TCRdb's listing. The chain employs TRBV10-2 and TRBJ2-7; TRBD1, as called in the table, went unchecked against the DNA. A total of 10 residues make up the CDR3, ends included. The germline CDR1 and CDR2 sequences are WSHSY and SAAADI. CDR3 amino acids: CASRTFQGNI.

This clone was counted only a few times. The J gene is TRBJ2-7, the V gene TRBV29-1; 8 bases match TRBD1. The germline V gene has CDR1 SQVTM and CDR2 ANQGSEA. CDR3 length: 14 residues. V shed 0 bases and J 7 bases; nucleotides not matched to a gene: 8. CDR3 nucleotide sequence: TGCAGCGTTGAAGATCGCGGCAGGGGGCGTGAGCAGTACTTC. Translation gives CSVEDRGRGREQYF.

The V and J genes are TRBV30 and TRBJ1-6; D gene ambiguous. The CDR3 sequence is 13 residues long. Trimming took off 1 base at V and 4 bases at J, with 5 bases between the two ends. Germline V lookup: CDR1 GTSNPN, CDR2 SVGIG (reference sequence). CDR3 in DNA: TGTGCCTGGAGTGGCGGTTATAATTCACCCCTCCACTTT. Amino acids: CAWSGGYNSPLHF.

The V call is TRBV2, the J call TRBJ2-7; D remains unclear. This CDR3 spans 14 amino acids. Trimming took 2 bases from V and 2 from J, leaving 10 bases between them. Germline CDR1 and CDR2: SNHLY and FYNNEI. In DNA form, the CDR3 reads TGTGCCAGCAGTGAAACGGATTCTACCTACGAGCAGTACTTC. Its translation: CASSETDSTYEQYF.

The chain has TRBV7-9 and TRBJ2-3, with 13 nucleotides matching TRBD2. V dropped 4 bases and J dropped 3; count of bases not matched to a gene: 4. The germline gives CDR1 SEHNR, CDR2 FQNEAQ (reference sequence). The CDR3 is made up of 16 amino acids. CDR3: CASSWPGLAGTDTQYF. For the CDR3, the DNA is TGTGCCAGCAGCTGGCCGGGACTAGCGGGAACAGATACGCAGTATTTT.

This clone was recorded only once. This chain links TRBV2 with TRBJ1-5; no clear D. The CDR3 covers 17 residues. CDR1 SNHLY and CDR2 FYNNEI come from the germline V gene. Trimming shortened V by 5 bases and J by 2 bases, and 19 bases separated the two germline ends. The CDR3: CASSIGFPGHGNQPQHF. The CDR3 bases are TGTGCCAGCAGTATAGGGTTCCCAGGTCACGGCAATCAGCCCCAGCATTTT.